The sequence of this T cell receptor (beta chain) was determined in a study of blood T cells in healthy people across ages. Study-wide results and caveats: Shifts in expanded clonotypes may have been confounded by donor CMV status, which was unknown.

Using a J-beta primer mix together with a sample-barcoded 5' primer, a second PCR was run for roughly 6 to 12 cycles. TCRdb redid the calling of the 5' RACE reads with MiXCR, one entry per CDR3 protein. The sample includes around 800,000 distinct CDR3 sequences, less than 60% seen only once; the top ten take roughly 18%. Points on this clonotype: Its target is not known.

With V trimmed by 2 bases and J by 8 bases, 6 bases remained unmatched. In germline, CDR1 is SGHTA, CDR2 FQGNSA. The CDR3 contains 14 residues. Sequencing was performed on blood. The rearrangement links TRBV7-2 to TRBJ2-4; 7 bases align to TRBD1. The TCR was taken from a man older than 75 in good health. The CDR3 spells CASSLRGREDIQYF. The DNA of the CDR3 is TGTGCCAGCAGCTTAAGGGGGCGCGAGGACATTCAGTACTTC.